The 16 T cell receptor beta chains presented below share a single source sample, sequenced in a study of T cells after yellow fever vaccination. TCRdb re-derived calls from the 5' RACE reads in MiXCR, one entry per CDR3 protein. The sample shows about 220,000 distinct CDR3 sequences, approximately 3.2% of them seen only once. The sample consisted of CD4+ T cells sorted from PBMCs, taken 10 days after the yellow fever booster vaccination. Every receptor here comes from a man younger than 35 who received the YFV17D yellow fever vaccine.

V is TRBV10-2 and J is TRBJ1-6, with D possibly being TRBD1 (6 bases). The length of the CDR3 is 16 residues. Germline V gene data show CDR1 as WSHSY and CDR2 as SAAADI. V dropped 3 bases and J dropped 4 bases, with 13 bases sitting between them. CDR3: CASSEKDRIYNSPLHF. As DNA, the CDR3 is TGCGCCAGCAGTGAAAAGGACAGAATATATAATTCACCCCTCCACTTT.

This clonotype has ten or more counts. V usage is TRBV5-1 and J usage is TRBJ1-1, with D unresolved. Between the trimmed V and J ends, which lost 0 bases and 1 base, there was a span of 10 bases. CDR1 and CDR2 from the germline V gene are SGHRS and YFSETQ. The CDR3 has 15 residues. CDR3 sequence reads: CASSLGAITNTEAFF. The CDR3 DNA reads TGCGCCAGCAGCTTGGGGGCCATTACGAACACTGAAGCTTTCTTT.

This clonotype was counted at least ten times. V and J are TRBV4-3 and TRBJ1-1; no definite D call. CDR3 length equals 13 residues. Germline V lookup: CDR1 LGHNA, CDR2 YSLEER. The ends were cut back, 4 bases at V and 3 bases at J, with 9 bases in the middle. CDR3: CASSRAFDTEAFF. For the CDR3, the DNA is TGCGCCAGCAGCCGAGCATTTGACACTGAAGCTTTCTTT.

This clonotype was observed a handful of times. This chain uses TRBV7-2 with TRBJ2-7, with TRBD1 identical over 8 bases. Looked up from germline, CDR1 is SGHTA and CDR2 is FQGNSA. Losses at the gene ends were 1 base for V and 2 bases for J; bases not matched to a gene: 7. The CDR3 is 16 residues long. DNA of the CDR3: TGTGCCAGCAGCTTAGGCCCCGGGACAGGACCCTACGAGCAGTACTTC. Translation gives CASSLGPGTGPYEQYF.

This clonotype occurred many times. J is TRBJ2-2 and V is TRBV7-2; D gene ambiguous. Germline CDR1 SGHTA, CDR2 FQGNSA. This CDR3 is built from 15 residues. The V end lost 4 bases, the J end lost 0 bases, and 9 bases lay between the germline ends. The CDR3 is CASSWTLTNTGELFF. The CDR3 region has the DNA TGTGCCAGCAGCTGGACGCTTACGAACACCGGGGAGCTGTTTTTT.

This clonotype came up many times. The gene calls are TRBV5-1 and TRBJ2-7; 9 bases align to TRBD1. Germline CDR1 and CDR2: SGHRS and YFSETQ. This CDR3 has 15 residues. With V trimmed by 3 bases and J by 2 bases, 6 bases remained unmatched. CDR3 amino acids: CASSSGTGRAYEQYF. In DNA form, the CDR3 reads TGCGCCAGCAGCTCTGGGACAGGGCGAGCCTACGAGCAGTACTTC. The full variable domain, completed using reference TRBV5-1 and TRBJ2-7, is KAGVTQTPRYLIKTRGQQVTLSCSPISGHRSVSWYQQTPGQGLQFLFEYFSETQRNKGNFPGRFSGRQFSNSRSEMNVSTLELGDSALYLCASSSGTGRAYEQYFGPGTRLTVT.

This clonotype was seen ten or more times. The genes are TRBV12-3 or TRBV12-4 and TRBJ1-1, with D unclear. The CDR3 totals 14 residues. V was clipped by 3 bases and J by 2 bases, with 10 bases between them. CDR3: CASSFPGSNTEAFF. CDR3 DNA: TGTGCCAGCAGTTTCCCGGGGAGCAACACTGAAGCTTTCTTT.

In this sample, this clonotype turned up many times. The CDR3 nucleotides read TGTGCCAGCAGCTTAGGCGTCAGCGAAGAGACCCAGTACTTC. Amino acids: CASSLGVSEETQYF. The chain links TRBV7-2 to TRBJ2-5, with D unclear. The CDR3 is 14 residues long. CDR1 and CDR2 from the germline V gene are SGHTA and FQGNSA. V lost 1 base and J 3 bases, leaving 9 bases between the germline ends.

The table lists this clonotype with a few counts. This chain connects TRBV5-1 to TRBJ1-1, with 8 bases identical to TRBD1. The CDR3 totals 15 residues. The V gene end was trimmed by 3 bases and the J gene end by 2 bases; junction bases not matched to a gene: 6. Germline V gene sequence: CDR1 SGHRS, CDR2 YFSETQ. As DNA, the CDR3 is TGCGCCAGCAGCTCCCCACAGGGGGGAAACACTGAAGCTTTCTTT. Translated, it gives CASSSPQGGNTEAFF.

This clonotype was counted at least ten times. The chain is built from TRBV18 and TRBJ1-1; D unresolved. CDR1 and CDR2 from the germline V gene are KGHSH and LQKENI. The CDR3 contains 12 residues. V was shortened by 2 bases and J by 6 bases, with 7 bases between the two germline ends. CDR3 amino acids: CASSPVMAEAFF. The CDR3 DNA is TGTGCCAGCTCACCAGTGATGGCTGAAGCTTTCTTT.

This clonotype was picked up many times. The J gene is TRBJ2-3, the V gene TRBV28; no firm D call. The V end was cut by 10 bases, the J end by 1 base, with 6 bases between. Per germline, CDR1 MDHEN and CDR2 SYDVKM. The CDR3 runs 11 residues. This CDR3 is CATTRTDTQYF. CDR3 nucleotide sequence: TGTGCCACTACCCGCACAGATACGCAGTATTTT.

The CDR3 DNA reads as TGTGCCAGCGCTAAACTACCACAGGCGAGGGGATATCAGCCCCAGCATTTT. It codes for CASAKLPQARGYQPQHF. The chain recombines TRBV6-6 with TRBJ1-5; a weak D match, TRBD1 (5 bases). The V end lost 8 bases, the J end lost 5 bases, and 25 bases lay between the germline ends. This CDR3 spans 17 amino acids. Per the germline V gene, CDR1 is MNHNY and CDR2 is SVGAGI (reference sequence).

This clonotype was detected ten times or more. This CDR3 reads CASSLRQLNEQFF. The CDR3 DNA reads TGTGCCAGCAGCCTCCGGCAGCTCAATGAGCAGTTCTTC. The V gene is TRBV7-9, the J gene TRBJ2-1; D remains ambiguous. Germline loops: CDR1 SEHNR, CDR2 FQNEAQ (reference sequence). Trimming removed 5 bases from V and 6 bases from J, with 11 bases in between. The CDR3 is 13 residues long. Together with reference TRBV7-9 and TRBJ2-1, the CDR3 gives the full variable domain: DTGVSQNPRHKITKRGQNVTFRCDPISEHNRLYWYRQTLGQGPEFLTYFQNEAQLEKSRLLSDRFSAERPKGSFSTLEIQRTEQGDSAMYLCASSLRQLNEQFFGPGTRLTVL.

This clonotype appeared many times. Sequence at one end of the junction differs from germline and may be a read error. V usage is TRBV11-2 and J usage is TRBJ1-1; D unclear. Germline values: CDR1 SGHAT, CDR2 FQNNGV. The CDR3 consists of 15 residues. CDR3 DNA sequence: TGTGCCAGCAGTTTAGATCTTGTCTCGCACACTGAAGCTTTCTTT. Translation: CASSLDLVSHTEAFF.

This clonotype was seen ten or more times. The genes are TRBV11-2 and TRBJ2-1, with D perhaps matching TRBD2 (5 bases). Germline CDR1 and CDR2: SGHAT and FQNNGV. Deletions cut 3 bases from V and 0 bases from J, with 12 bases between. The length of the CDR3 is 16 residues. The CDR3 sequence is CASSFRPDSSYNEQFF. CDR3 in DNA: TGTGCCAGCAGCTTCCGACCGGACTCCTCCTACAATGAGCAGTTCTTC. The complete variable domain, with remaining parts taken from reference TRBV11-2 and TRBJ2-1, reads EAGVAQSPRYKIIEKRQSVAFWCNPISGHATLYWYQQILGQGPKLLIQFQNNGVVDDSQLPKDRFSAERLKGVDSTLKIQPAKLEDSAVYLCASSFRPDSSYNEQFFGPGTRLTVL.

This clonotype was detected only a few times. The chain combines TRBV10-3 with TRBJ2-5; 9 positions match TRBD1. With V trimmed by 8 bases and J by 3 bases, 1 base remained unmatched. The CDR3 is 12 amino acids. Germline V gene data show CDR1 as ENHRY and CDR2 as SYGVKD. CDR3 coding DNA: TGTGCCATCCGGGACAGGGAAGAGACCCAGTACTTC. It codes for CAIRDREETQYF.